This T cell receptor beta chain was profiled in a study of T cell changes during pregnancy in multiple sclerosis. Profiled with immunoSEQ multiplex PCR; TCRdb holds only in-frame clones, not every one. The sample carries around 96,000 clones, approximately 95% recorded once. V lost 4 bases to trimming and J lost 0 bases, with 16 bases between them. The CDR3 has 16 residues. Germline assignment: CDR1 MNHNY and CDR2 SVGAGI (reference sequence). The starting material was peripheral blood, obtained in the first trimester of pregnancy. The sequence came from a female donor with multiple sclerosis, enrolled in a pregnancy study. The chain couples TRBV6-6 to TRBJ2-7; a weak D match, TRBD1 (6 bases). The CDR3 coding sequence is TGTGCCAGCAGTTTTAGTAGGGGGTCACCCTCCTACGAGCAGTACTTC. This encodes CASSFSRGSPSYEQYF.